The next 26 T cell receptor beta chains were all read from a single sample in a study of cytomegalovirus exposure and HLA in healthy donors. Profiling relied on immunoSEQ multiplex PCR, and the TCRdb table lists in-frame clones only, not all of them. The sample holds fewer than 80,000 clones, just over 95% seen once. The sequenced sample consisted of PBMCs. These receptors came from a young woman in good health and CMV-seropositive.

The chain employs TRBV15 and TRBJ1-5; 7 bases map to TRBD1. Looked up from germline, CDR1 is LNHNV and CDR2 is YYDKDF (reference sequence). This CDR3 comprises 13 residues. With 3 bases clipped from V and 4 bases from J, the junction kept 0 bases outside the gene matches. Here the CDR3 DNA reads TGTGCCACCAGCAGGGACAGGAATCAGCCCCAGCATTTT. Residues: CATSRDRNQPQHF.

The rearrangement links TRBV15 to TRBJ1-1; D gene unclear. The CDR3 runs 14 residues. V lost 1 base to trimming and J lost 2 bases, with 8 bases between them. Germline V gene lookup returns CDR1 LNHNV and CDR2 YYDKDF (reference sequence). CDR3 in amino acids: CATSRADKNTEAFF. The CDR3 DNA reads TGTGCCACCAGCAGAGCTGACAAAAACACTGAAGCTTTCTTT.

This chain links TRBV4-2 with TRBJ2-2; 11 nucleotides agree with TRBD2. Per germline, CDR1 LGHNA and CDR2 YNFKEQ. Trimming took 2 bases from V and 3 from J; bases not matched to a gene: 2. The CDR3 extends over 16 amino acids. CDR3 DNA: TGTGCCAGCAGCCAACATAGCGGGAGGGACACCGGGGAGCTGTTTTTT. Protein: CASSQHSGRDTGELFF.

J is TRBJ1-5 and V is TRBV5-3; no clear D gene. TRBV5-3 is flagged as an ORF with uncertain function. The CDR3 covers 13 residues. Deletions cut 0 bases from V and 4 bases from J, with 5 bases between. The CDR3 nucleotides read TGTGCCAGAAGCTTGGAGGAGAATCAGCCCCAGCATTTT. As protein: CARSLEENQPQHF.

The chain has TRBV19 and TRBJ1-1; D unclear. V shed 6 bases and J shed 7 bases, with 12 bases lying between them. The CDR3 contains 12 residues. In germline, CDR1 is LNHDA, CDR2 SQIVND (reference sequence). The CDR3 coding sequence is TGTGCCAGTAGCCCGAGTTGGAGTGAAGCTTTCTTT. Its translation is CASSPSWSEAFF.

This chain connects TRBV7-9 to TRBJ2-5, with TRBD2 as a possible D gene (5 bases). The germline V gene encodes CDR1 SEHNR and CDR2 FQNEAQ (reference sequence). V lost 4 bases and J 5 bases, leaving 11 bases between the germline ends. There are 13 residues in the CDR3. The CDR3 coding sequence is TGTGCCAGCAGCTCGCGGGCTGGGGAGACCCAGTACTTC. Translated: CASSSRAGETQYF. Drawing the rest from reference TRBV7-9 and TRBJ2-5, the complete variable domain is DTGVSQNPRHKITKRGQNVTFRCDPISEHNRLYWYRQTLGQGPEFLTYFQNEAQLEKSRLLSDRFSAERPKGSFSTLEIQRTEQGDSAMYLCASSSRAGETQYFGPGTRLLVL.

This chain connects TRBV28 to TRBJ2-1; tentative D call: TRBD2 (7 bases). Germline CDR1 and CDR2: MDHEN and SYDVKM. The CDR3 consists of 16 residues. Trimming shortened V by 6 bases and J by 6 bases, and 21 bases separated the two germline ends. As DNA, the CDR3 is TGTGCCAGCAGCTCCCCCCCAGGGGAGCGGGGCAATGAGCAGTTCTTC. Protein sequence: CASSSPPGERGNEQFF.

The chain combines TRBV28 with TRBJ2-7; D may be TRBD2 (5 bases). The germline V gene encodes CDR1 MDHEN and CDR2 SYDVKM. The CDR3 sequence is 14 residues long. The V and J ends lost 6 bases and 7 bases respectively, with 19 bases between them. CDR3 nucleotide sequence: TGTGCCAGCAGCCCTCCCGGGATAGGTCGAGAGCAGTACTTC. This gives the protein CASSPPGIGREQYF.

This chain uses TRBV28 with TRBJ2-2; 7 nucleotides match TRBD1. The CDR3 has 14 residues. J lost 6 bases, V lost 5 bases, and 6 bases had no gene match. CDR1 MDHEN and CDR2 SYDVKM come from the germline V gene. Written as DNA, the CDR3 is TGTGCCAGCAGTGACAGGGAGCTTCCCGGGGAGCTGTTTTTT. Protein: CASSDRELPGELFF.

The rearrangement links TRBV4-1 to TRBJ2-2, with 9 positions matching TRBD1. J was trimmed by 4 bases and V by 3 bases; bases with no gene match: 6. This CDR3 region has 16 residues. Germline CDR1 reads MGHRA; CDR2 reads YSYEKL. The chain's CDR3 is CASSQLQGARTGELFF. The CDR3 DNA follows: TGCGCCAGCAGCCAGCTACAGGGGGCGCGCACCGGGGAGCTGTTTTTT.

This chain links TRBV4-3 with TRBJ2-3; 9 bases map to TRBD2. The ends lost 4 bases at V and 1 base at J; junction bases unmatched: 6. The germline V gene encodes CDR1 LGHNA and CDR2 YSLEER. This CDR3 has 16 amino acids. The CDR3 spells CASSLSGSGGTDTQYF. The CDR3 DNA reads as TGCGCCAGCAGCCTTAGCGGGAGCGGGGGCACAGATACGCAGTATTTT.

The rearrangement links TRBV4-1 to TRBJ2-1, with TRBD2 matching over 8 bases. Unmatched junction bases numbered 5, after V lost 1 base and J lost 0 bases. The CDR3 is made up of 17 amino acids. CDR1 MGHRA and CDR2 YSYEKL come from the germline V gene. The CDR3 here is CASSQGLLAGSYNEQFF. The CDR3, as DNA: TGCGCCAGCAGCCAAGGGCTCCTAGCGGGCTCCTACAATGAGCAGTTCTTC.

In this sample, this clone turned up a few times. This chain links TRBV6-5 with TRBJ2-5, with D maybe TRBD2 (6 bases). With 7 bases removed from V and 7 bases from J, the gap between germline ends came to 10 bases. In germline, CDR1 is MNHEY, CDR2 SVGAGI. This CDR3 is 11 amino acids long. CDR3 loop: CASTLGGTQYF. The CDR3 DNA is TGTGCCAGCACCCTGGGGGGGACCCAGTACTTC.

The rearrangement links TRBV19 to TRBJ1-5; a weak D match, TRBD1 (5 bases). This CDR3 contains 13 residues. The V end lost 0 bases, the J end lost 11 bases, and 11 bases lay between the germline ends. Germline CDR1 reads LNHDA; CDR2 reads SQIVND (reference sequence). The CDR3 protein is CASSIDPGKTQHF. CDR3 nucleotides: TGTGCCAGTAGTATAGATCCAGGGAAAACCCAGCATTTT. The variable domain in full, with the rest retrieved from reference TRBV19 and TRBJ1-5, is DGGITQSPKYLFRKEGQNVTLSCEQNLNHDAMYWYRQDPGQGLRLIYYSQIVNDFQKGDIAEGYSVSREKKESFPLTVTSAQKNPTAFYLCASSIDPGKTQHFGDGTRLSIL.

The chain recombines TRBV29-1 with TRBJ2-7; D is perhaps TRBD2 (5 bases). Germline CDR1 is SQVTM and CDR2 is ANQGSEA. The V end was cut by 3 bases, the J end by 3 bases, with 15 bases between. CDR3 length equals 14 residues. The DNA for the CDR3 is TGCAGCGTTGAGTTAGACGGGAATAACTACGAGCAGTACTTC. Its protein product is CSVELDGNNYEQYF.

This chain uses TRBV7-9 with TRBJ2-4; tentative D call: TRBD2 (5 bases). V was clipped by 2 bases and J by 4 bases, with 12 bases between them. CDR1 SEHNR and CDR2 FQNEAQ come from the germline V gene (reference sequence). There are 15 residues in the CDR3. The CDR3 DNA sequence: TGTGCCAGCAGCTTATTGTCTGGGGAGAAAAACATTCAGTACTTC. Translation: CASSLLSGEKNIQYF. The complete variable domain, with remaining parts taken from reference TRBV7-9 and TRBJ2-4, reads DTGVSQNPRHKITKRGQNVTFRCDPISEHNRLYWYRQTLGQGPEFLTYFQNEAQLEKSRLLSDRFSAERPKGSFSTLEIQRTEQGDSAMYLCASSLLSGEKNIQYFGAGTRLSVL.

The chain is built from TRBV30 and TRBJ2-7; 11 nucleotides match TRBD1. Germline values: CDR1 GTSNPN, CDR2 SVGIG (reference sequence). The CDR3 length is 13 residues. With 2 bases clipped from V and 6 bases from J, the junction kept 3 bases outside the gene matches. The CDR3 loop is CAWSFGQGAEQYF. The DNA of the CDR3 is TGTGCCTGGAGTTTCGGACAGGGGGCCGAGCAGTACTTC.

The chain links TRBV13 to TRBJ2-1; TRBD2 matches 8 bases. The CDR3 runs to 14 residues. CDR1 and CDR2 (germline): PRHDT, FYEKMQ (reference sequence). Trimming removed 1 base from V and 8 bases from J; junction bases left unmatched: 4. CDR3 nucleotides: TGTGCCAGCAGCTTAGCGGGAGGGCCTTATGAGCAGTTCTTC. The encoded protein is CASSLAGGPYEQFF. Using reference TRBV13 and TRBJ2-1 for the parts outside the CDR3, the full variable domain is AAGVIQSPRHLIKEKRETATLKCYPIPRHDTVYWYQQGPGQDPQFLISFYEKMQSDKGSIPDRFSAQQFSDYHSELNMSSLELGDSALYFCASSLAGGPYEQFFGPGTRLTVL.

The rearrangement joins TRBV30 to TRBJ2-3, with 12 bases matching TRBD2. The CDR3 totals 15 residues. V was pared by 3 bases and J by 2 bases, with 3 bases of the junction left unmatched. CDR1 GTSNPN and CDR2 SVGIG come from the germline V gene (reference sequence). The DNA of the CDR3 is TGTGCCTGGAGGCGGACTAGCGGGGACACAGATACGCAGTATTTT. Translating gives CAWRRTSGDTDTQYF.

Here the CDR3 reads CASRGLADHYEQYF. As DNA, the CDR3 is TGTGCCAGCAGGGGACTAGCGGACCACTACGAGCAGTACTTC. The chain recombines TRBV28 with TRBJ2-7; 11 bases map to TRBD2. J was trimmed by 3 bases and V by 6 bases; bases with no gene match: 4. This CDR3 is built from 14 residues. The V gene's germline CDR1 is MDHEN and CDR2 SYDVKM.

This sequence joins TRBV5-1 and TRBJ2-7, with 10 positions matching TRBD2. The CDR3 loop spans 15 amino acids. V shed 3 bases, J shed 0 bases, and the junction held 3 bases outside the gene matches. CDR1 and CDR2 from the germline V gene are SGHRS and YFSETQ. The CDR3 DNA is TGCGCCAGCAGCTCGGAGCGGGAGGGCTCCTACGAGCAGTACTTC. This encodes CASSSEREGSYEQYF.

This chain connects TRBV18 to TRBJ2-3; 10 nucleotides match TRBD1. CDR1 KGHSH and CDR2 LQKENI come from the germline V gene. Trimming removed 2 bases from V and 8 bases from J; junction bases left unmatched: 4. The CDR3 is made up of 14 amino acids. The CDR3 spells CASSPGQGEVTQYF. Here the CDR3 DNA reads TGTGCCAGCTCACCAGGACAGGGGGAGGTTACGCAGTATTTT. Supplemented by reference TRBV18 and TRBJ2-3, the full variable domain reads NAGVMQNPRHLVRRRGQEARLRCSPMKGHSHVYWYRQLPEEGLKFMVYLQKENIIDESGMPKERFSAEFPKEGPSILRIQQVVRGDSAAYFCASSPGQGEVTQYFGPGTRLTVL.

The rearrangement uses TRBV11-2 and TRBJ2-5, with TRBD1 as a possible D gene (6 bases). The CDR3 runs to 17 residues. Germline values: CDR1 SGHAT, CDR2 FQNNGV. The V end was cut by 5 bases, the J end by 0 bases, with 19 bases between. The CDR3 reads CASSTKLRTDNQETQYF. The CDR3 DNA sequence: TGTGCCAGCAGCACCAAATTGCGGACAGACAACCAAGAGACCCAGTACTTC.

The chain combines TRBV5-1 with TRBJ2-7, with 7 bases fitting TRBD2. From germline, CDR1 is SGHRS and CDR2 YFSETQ. J gave up 4 bases and V 1 base, and 8 bases lay outside the gene matches. The CDR3 is 15 amino acids. The chain's CDR3 is CASSLKAGEGYEQYF. CDR3 sequence (DNA): TGCGCCAGCAGCTTGAAGGCGGGAGAAGGGTACGAGCAGTACTTC.

The chain has TRBV19 and TRBJ2-1, with 11 nucleotides matching TRBD2. The V gene's germline CDR1 is LNHDA and CDR2 SQIVND (reference sequence). The ends lost 0 bases at V and 9 bases at J; junction bases unmatched: 13. The CDR3 runs 18 residues. This chain's CDR3 is CASSIDIAGGPSEVEQFF. The CDR3 DNA reads as TGTGCCAGTAGTATAGATATAGCGGGAGGGCCAAGTGAGGTTGAGCAGTTCTTC.

The chain employs TRBV4-2 and TRBJ2-7; the D is unclear. The CDR3 consists of 14 residues. Germline assignment: CDR1 LGHNA and CDR2 YNFKEQ. Deletions cut 4 bases from V and 2 bases from J, with 12 bases between. Written as DNA, the CDR3 is TGTGCCAGCAGCCTCGCCGAGGAAACCTACGAGCAGTACTTC. Protein sequence: CASSLAEETYEQYF.